The 8 T cell receptor beta chains listed next were all sequenced from one sample in a study of blood T cell repertoires in COVID-19. Generated by immunoSEQ multiplex PCR, the TCRdb table keeps only in-frame clones and is missing some. The repertoire includes around 53,000 clones, about 86% of them detected once, and 4% sits in the top ten. What was sequenced was peripheral blood. These receptors all come from a man aged 50 to 59 with acute or convalescent COVID-19.

The rearrangement links TRBV7-9 to TRBJ2-7; TRBD2 matches at 9 bases. Looked up from germline, CDR1 is SEHNR and CDR2 is FQNEAQ (reference sequence). CDR3 length: 17 residues. The V segment lost 4 bases and the J segment 0 bases; nucleotides outside the gene matches: 10. The CDR3 spells CASSWSDRRGGSYEQYF. In DNA form, the CDR3 reads TGTGCCAGCAGCTGGTCGGACAGGCGGGGGGGCTCCTACGAGCAGTACTTC.

This clone was counted only a few times. This chain links TRBV6-1 with TRBJ2-1, with 8 bases that match TRBD2. Trimming at V came to 1 base and at J to 10 bases, leaving 12 bases not matched to a gene. Germline CDR1 is MNHNS and CDR2 is SASEGT. CDR3 length: 16 amino acids. In nucleotides, the CDR3 is TGTGCCAGCAGTGAAGATTTGTGGCTAGCGGGTGCCGAGCAGTTCTTC. This gives the protein CASSEDLWLAGAEQFF.

The DNA for the CDR3 is TGTGCCATCAGTACTAGCGAGTCAGATACGCAGTATTTT. This encodes CAISTSESDTQYF. This chain links TRBV10-3 with TRBJ2-3; 7 bases map to TRBD2. This CDR3 is 13 amino acids long. Germline V lookup: CDR1 ENHRY, CDR2 SYGVKD. The V segment lost 5 bases and the J segment 4 bases; nucleotides outside the gene matches: 3.

The chain joins TRBV19 to TRBJ2-7; the match to TRBD2 covers 13 bases. The CDR3 has 16 amino acids. CDR1 and CDR2 (germline): LNHDA, SQIVND (reference sequence). The trim removed 1 base at V and 4 bases at J, leaving 4 bases unmatched. Here the CDR3 DNA reads TGTGCCAGTAGTATAGGACTAGCGGGGGGATTTTACGAGCAGTACTTC. It specifies CASSIGLAGGFYEQYF.

V usage is TRBV18 and J usage is TRBJ1-1; no firm D call. CDR3 length: 14 residues. V was trimmed by 4 bases and J by 3 bases, leaving 12 bases between them. Germline lookup yields CDR1 KGHSH and CDR2 LQKENI. CDR3 in amino acids: CASSHIPQDTEAFF. CDR3 nucleotides: TGTGCCAGCTCACACATCCCACAAGACACTGAAGCTTTCTTT. Full variable domain (rest looked up from reference TRBV18 and TRBJ1-1): NAGVMQNPRHLVRRRGQEARLRCSPMKGHSHVYWYRQLPEEGLKFMVYLQKENIIDESGMPKERFSAEFPKEGPSILRIQQVVRGDSAAYFCASSHIPQDTEAFFGQGTRLTVV.

The DNA for the CDR3 is TGCAGCGTTGAAGGGGTGGTTCGGACAGGGGGAAACAATGAGCAGTTCTTC. Amino acid sequence: CSVEGVVRTGGNNEQFF. V usage is TRBV29-1 and J usage is TRBJ2-1; 10 bases are a match to TRBD1. CDR1 is SQVTM, CDR2 ANQGSEA, per germline. V lost 1 base, J lost 5 bases, and 11 bases stayed unmatched. The CDR3 spans 17 residues.

The chain carries TRBV6-5 and TRBJ1-2, with unresolved D. The CDR3 extends over 12 amino acids. Looked up from germline, CDR1 is MNHEY and CDR2 is SVGAGI. Trimming cost V 5 bases and J 10 bases, with 14 bases left between them. CDR3 sequence: CASSHTREAYTF. The CDR3 DNA follows: TGTGCCAGCAGTCATACACGGGAGGCCTACACCTTC.

The genes are TRBV21-1 and TRBJ2-7; whether TRBD1, the table's D call, matches the DNA was not checked. TRBV21-1 represents a pseudogene. CDR3 length equals 15 residues. In nucleotides, the CDR3 is TGTGCCAGCAGCAAAGAGGGGATACTCCTACGCGAGCAGTACTTC. Translating gives CASSKEGILLREQYF.